Listed below are T cell receptor beta chains from one sample, sequenced in a study of blood T cells in healthy people across ages. One entry per CDR3 protein results from TCRdb running MiXCR on the 5' RACE reads. The table shows over a million distinct CDR3 sequences, with 45% occurring only once. Sequenced sample: blood. The receptors were sampled from a woman aged 55-69 years in good health. The CDR3 runs from the conserved cysteine through the conserved F or W. The order of the fields is clone size, V gene, J gene, CDR3 length, D gene, CDR3 protein, CDR3 DNA. The D gene is left open where the match is weak. Clone size is not always given. Where it is, it says once, few, many or a class for expanded clones.

>-|TRBV5-1|TRBJ2-1|16|-
CASSRGTVSSYNEQFF
TGCGCCAGCAGCAGAGGGACGGTCAGCTCCTACAATGAGCAGTTCTTC
>few|TRBV7-2|TRBJ1-5|13|-
CASSFDLVKPQHF
TGTGCCAGCAGCTTTGATCTCGTTAAGCCCCAGCATTTT
>-|TRBV27|TRBJ2-2|14|TRBD1
CASSGQRNTGELFF
TGTGCCAGCTCGGGACAGAGGAACACCGGGGAGCTGTTTTTT
>-|TRBV20-1|TRBJ1-5|16|TRBD1
CSARVGGQGGNQPQHF
TGCAGTGCTAGAGTAGGCGGACAGGGCGGGAATCAGCCCCAGCATTTT
>-|TRBV5-1|TRBJ2-1|17|-
CASSLAGAGRPRNEQFF
TGCGCCAGCAGCTTGGCCGGGGCGGGACGACCCCGGAATGAGCAGTTCTTC
>few|TRBV5-1|TRBJ2-7|16|-
CASSSGLGSPSYEQYF
TGCGCCAGCAGCTCGGGATTAGGTAGCCCTTCCTACGAGCAGTACTTC
>few|TRBV14|TRBJ2-5|14|-
CASAQWGPQETQYF
TGTGCCAGCGCCCAGTGGGGGCCACAAGAGACCCAGTACTTC
>once|TRBV5-1|TRBJ2-1|16|TRBD1
CASSLGFQGAGNEQFF
TGCGCCAGCAGCTTGGGATTCCAGGGGGCGGGTAATGAGCAGTTCTTC
>few|TRBV13|TRBJ2-5|14|TRBD2
CASKRTSGSETQYF
TGTGCCAGCAAAAGGACTAGCGGGAGTGAGACCCAGTACTTC
>-|TRBV20-1|TRBJ2-1|14|-
CSAPLGAGYNEQFF
TGCAGTGCCCCCCTCGGGGCAGGGTATAATGAGCAGTTCTTC
>-|TRBV12-3/TRBV12-4|TRBJ2-3|16|-
CACSSATPQQTDTQYF
TGTGCCTGCAGTTCCGCGACTCCCCAGCAGACAGATACGCAGTATTTT
>-|TRBV9|TRBJ2-7|15|TRBD2
CASSASGSAYNEQYF
TGTGCCAGCAGCGCGAGCGGGAGTGCGTACAATGAGCAGTACTTC